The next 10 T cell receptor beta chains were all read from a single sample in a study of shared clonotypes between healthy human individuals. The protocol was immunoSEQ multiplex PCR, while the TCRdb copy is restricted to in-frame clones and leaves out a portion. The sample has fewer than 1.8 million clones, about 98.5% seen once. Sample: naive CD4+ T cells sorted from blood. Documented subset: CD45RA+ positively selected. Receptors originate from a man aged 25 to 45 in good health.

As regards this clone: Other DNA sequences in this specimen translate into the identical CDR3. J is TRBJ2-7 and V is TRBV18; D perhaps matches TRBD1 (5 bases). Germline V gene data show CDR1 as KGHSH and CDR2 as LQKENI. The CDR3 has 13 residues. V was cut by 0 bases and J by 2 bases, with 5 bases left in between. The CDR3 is CASSPPTAYEQYF. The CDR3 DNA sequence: TGTGCCAGCTCACCACCGACAGCCTACGAGCAGTACTTC.

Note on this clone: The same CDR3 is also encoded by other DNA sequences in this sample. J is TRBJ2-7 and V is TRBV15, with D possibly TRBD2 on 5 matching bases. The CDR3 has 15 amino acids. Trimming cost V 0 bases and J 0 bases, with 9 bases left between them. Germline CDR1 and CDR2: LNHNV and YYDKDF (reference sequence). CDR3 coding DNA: TGTGCCACCAGCAGAGATCCTCGGGGCTCCTACGAGCAGTACTTC. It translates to CATSRDPRGSYEQYF.

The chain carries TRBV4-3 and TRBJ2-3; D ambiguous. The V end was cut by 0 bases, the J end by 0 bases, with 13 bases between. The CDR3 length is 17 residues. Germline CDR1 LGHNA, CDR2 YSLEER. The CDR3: CASSQEKSVSSTDTQYF. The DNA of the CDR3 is TGCGCCAGCAGCCAAGAGAAGAGCGTATCTAGCACAGATACGCAGTATTTT.

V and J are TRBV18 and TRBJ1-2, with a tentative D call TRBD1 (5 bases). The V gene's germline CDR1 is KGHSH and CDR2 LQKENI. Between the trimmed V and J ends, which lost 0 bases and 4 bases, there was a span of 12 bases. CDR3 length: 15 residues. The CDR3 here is CASSPPQGWSYGYTF. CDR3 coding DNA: TGTGCCAGCTCACCACCTCAGGGTTGGAGCTATGGCTACACCTTC.

The CDR3 sequence is CASSLESYEQFF. For the CDR3, the DNA is TGTGCCAGCAGCTTGGAATCCTATGAGCAGTTCTTC. V and J are TRBV5-6 and TRBJ2-1, with D unclear. The CDR3 has 12 amino acids. V lost 0 bases to trimming and J lost 8 bases, with 6 bases between them. The germline CDR1 and CDR2 sequences are SGHDT and YYEEEE.

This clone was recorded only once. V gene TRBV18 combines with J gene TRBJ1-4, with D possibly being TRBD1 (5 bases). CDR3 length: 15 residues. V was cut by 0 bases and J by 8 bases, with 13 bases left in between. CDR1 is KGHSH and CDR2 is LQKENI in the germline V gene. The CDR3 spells CASSPPRGVGEKLFF. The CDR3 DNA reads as TGTGCCAGCTCACCACCGCGGGGGGTCGGAGAAAAACTGTTTTTT.

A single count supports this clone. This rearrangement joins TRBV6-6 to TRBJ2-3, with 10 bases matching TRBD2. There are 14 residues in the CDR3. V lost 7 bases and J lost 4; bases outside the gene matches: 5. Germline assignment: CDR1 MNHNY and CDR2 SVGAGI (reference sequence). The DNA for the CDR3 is TGTGCCAGCACGGCTAGCGGGAGCGCAGATACGCAGTATTTT. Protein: CASTASGSADTQYF.

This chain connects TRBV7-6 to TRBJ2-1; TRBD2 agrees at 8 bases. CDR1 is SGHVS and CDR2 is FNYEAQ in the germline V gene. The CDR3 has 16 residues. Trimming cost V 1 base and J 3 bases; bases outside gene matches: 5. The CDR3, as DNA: TGTGCCAGCAGCTTAGTTACTAGCGGAAACTACAATGAGCAGTTCTTC. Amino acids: CASSLVTSGNYNEQFF.

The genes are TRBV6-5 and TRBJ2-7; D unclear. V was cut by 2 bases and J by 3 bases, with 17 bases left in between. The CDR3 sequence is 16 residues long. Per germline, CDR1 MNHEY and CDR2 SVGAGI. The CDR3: CASSYKATHSSYEQYF. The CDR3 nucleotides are TGTGCCAGCAGTTACAAAGCTACTCACAGTAGCTACGAGCAGTACTTC.

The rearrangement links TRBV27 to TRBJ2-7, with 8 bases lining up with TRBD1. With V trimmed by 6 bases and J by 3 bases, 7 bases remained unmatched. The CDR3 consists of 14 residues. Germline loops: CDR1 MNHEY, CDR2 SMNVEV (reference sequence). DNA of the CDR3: TGTGCCAGCAGCCTCCAGGGGGCAAACTACGAGCAGTACTTC. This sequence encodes CASSLQGANYEQYF.